These 3 T cell receptor beta chains share one sample of origin, sequenced in a study of blood T cell repertoires in COVID-19. Here immunoSEQ multiplex PCR was the method, and the copy in TCRdb shows in-frame clones only, minus some. Of more than 300,000 clones in the sample, roughly nine tenths are singletons; the top ten hold approximately 2%. The sequencing sample was made of peripheral blood. These receptors came from a woman in her twenties or thirties with COVID-19, enrolled during active disease.

This clone was seen once. The chain recombines TRBV6-5 with TRBJ1-6, with 7 bases fitting TRBD1. V lost 8 bases and J lost 8; bases outside the gene matches: 6. CDR1 is MNHEY and CDR2 is SVGAGI in the germline V gene. The CDR3 contains 13 residues. Written as DNA, the CDR3 is TGTGCCAGCGGGGTCGACAGGGATTCACCCCTCCACTTT. Translating it yields CASGVDRDSPLHF.

This rearrangement joins TRBV7-9 to TRBJ2-2; 8 nucleotides align to TRBD2. Germline V CDR1 and CDR2: SEHNR, FQNEAQ (reference sequence). This CDR3 comprises 16 residues. J gave up 7 bases and V 5 bases, and 12 bases lay outside the gene matches. The CDR3 sequence: CASSPQGGGRGGELFF. The CDR3, as DNA: TGTGCCAGCAGCCCCCAGGGCGGGGGGCGTGGCGGGGAGCTGTTTTTT.

The gene calls are TRBV2 and TRBJ1-5; D uncertain. Germline-derived CDR1 and CDR2 are SNHLY and FYNNEI. The CDR3 extends over 13 amino acids. V shed 5 bases and J shed 2 bases, with 7 bases lying between them. As DNA, the CDR3 is TGTGCCAGCAGTCGGTCGGGCAATCAGCCCCAGCATTTT. It encodes CASSRSGNQPQHF.